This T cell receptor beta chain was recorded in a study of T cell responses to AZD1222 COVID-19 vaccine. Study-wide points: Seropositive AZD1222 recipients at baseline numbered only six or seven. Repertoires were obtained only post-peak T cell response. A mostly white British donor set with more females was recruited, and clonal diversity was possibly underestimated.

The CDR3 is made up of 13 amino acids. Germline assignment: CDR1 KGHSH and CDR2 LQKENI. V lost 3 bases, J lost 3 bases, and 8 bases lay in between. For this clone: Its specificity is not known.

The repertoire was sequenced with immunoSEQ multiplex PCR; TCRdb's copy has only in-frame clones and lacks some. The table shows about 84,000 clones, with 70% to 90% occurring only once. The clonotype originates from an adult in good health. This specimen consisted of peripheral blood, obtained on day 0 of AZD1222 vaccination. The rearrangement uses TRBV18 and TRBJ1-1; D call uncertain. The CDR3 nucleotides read TGTGCCAGCTCACCTCTCAGAGACACTGAAGCTTTCTTT. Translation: CASSPLRDTEAFF. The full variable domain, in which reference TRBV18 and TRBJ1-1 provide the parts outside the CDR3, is NAGVMQNPRHLVRRRGQEARLRCSPMKGHSHVYWYRQLPEEGLKFMVYLQKENIIDESGMPKERFSAEFPKEGPSILRIQQVVRGDSAAYFCASSPLRDTEAFFGQGTRLTVV.